This T cell receptor beta chain was recorded in a study of breast tumors, draining lymph nodes, adjacent tissues. General study points: Luminal-like breast cancer showed significantly higher tumor–nontumor repertoire similarity than basal-like. Most tumor T cells seemingly derive from lymph node, then expand in tumor.

TCRdb passed the multiplex PCR reads through MiXCR, listing each CDR3 protein once. The sample includes roughly 14,000 distinct CDR3 sequences, less than 70% seen only once; the top ten take 30%. This clonotype was observed many times. Its antigen is as yet unknown. The germline V gene has CDR1 SGHTS and CDR2 YDEGEE. Trimming at V came to 0 bases and at J to 8 bases, leaving 5 bases not matched to a gene. The CDR3 sequence is 16 residues long. The clonotype was recovered from a female donor with breast cancer. Some clones in this sample may be carry-over from other donors' samples. The rearrangement uses TRBV5-8 and TRBJ2-1, with 13 bases fitting TRBD2. Sequencing was performed on tumor-adjacent breast tissue. The CDR3 DNA follows: TGTGCCAGCAGCTTGGGGACTAGCGGGAGTGGGTATGAGCAGTTCTTC. This codes for CASSLGTSGSGYEQFF.